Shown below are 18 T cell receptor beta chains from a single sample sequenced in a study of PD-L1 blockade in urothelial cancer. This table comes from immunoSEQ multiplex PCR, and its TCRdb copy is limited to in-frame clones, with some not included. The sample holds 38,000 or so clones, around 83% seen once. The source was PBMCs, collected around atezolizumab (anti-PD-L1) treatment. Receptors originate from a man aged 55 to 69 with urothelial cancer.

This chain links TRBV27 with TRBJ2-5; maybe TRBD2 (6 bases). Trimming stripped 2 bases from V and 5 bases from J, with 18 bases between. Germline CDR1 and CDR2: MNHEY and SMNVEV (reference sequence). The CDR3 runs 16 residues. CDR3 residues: CASSLTPGLNRETQYF. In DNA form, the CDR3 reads TGTGCCAGCAGTTTAACCCCGGGACTCAACAGGGAGACCCAGTACTTC.

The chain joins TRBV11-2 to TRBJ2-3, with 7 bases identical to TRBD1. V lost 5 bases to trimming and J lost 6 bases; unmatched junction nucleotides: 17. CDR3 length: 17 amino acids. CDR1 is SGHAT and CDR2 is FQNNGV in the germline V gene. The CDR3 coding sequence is TGTGCCAGCAGCGTAACAGGGGAAGATCTCCTCCTGGATACGCAGTATTTT. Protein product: CASSVTGEDLLLDTQYF.

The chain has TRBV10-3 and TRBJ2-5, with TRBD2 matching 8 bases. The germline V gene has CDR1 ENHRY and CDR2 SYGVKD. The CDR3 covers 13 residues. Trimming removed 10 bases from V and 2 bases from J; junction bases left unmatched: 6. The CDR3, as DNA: TGTGCCACTACTCGCGGGGGGCAAGAGACCCAGTACTTC. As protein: CATTRGGQETQYF.

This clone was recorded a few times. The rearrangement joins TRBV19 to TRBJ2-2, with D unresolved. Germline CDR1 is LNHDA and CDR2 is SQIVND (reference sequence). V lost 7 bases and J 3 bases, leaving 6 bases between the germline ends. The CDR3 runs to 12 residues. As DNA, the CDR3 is TGTGCCAGTAAGAGATACACCGGGGAGCTGTTTTTT. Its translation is CASKRYTGELFF.

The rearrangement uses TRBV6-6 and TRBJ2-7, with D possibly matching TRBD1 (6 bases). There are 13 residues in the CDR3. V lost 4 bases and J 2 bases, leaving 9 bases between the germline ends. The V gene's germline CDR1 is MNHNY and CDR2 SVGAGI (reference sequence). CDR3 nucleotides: TGTGCCAGCAGTTTGAGACAGGCCTACGAGCAGTACTTC. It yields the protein CASSLRQAYEQYF.

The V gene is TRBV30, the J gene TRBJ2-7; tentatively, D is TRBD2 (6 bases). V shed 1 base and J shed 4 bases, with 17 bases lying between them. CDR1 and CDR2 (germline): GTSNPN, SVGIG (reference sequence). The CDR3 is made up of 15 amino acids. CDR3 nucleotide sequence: TGTGCCTGGAGTGAATACAGCAAAGGAGGGTACGAGCAGTACTTC. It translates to CAWSEYSKGGYEQYF.

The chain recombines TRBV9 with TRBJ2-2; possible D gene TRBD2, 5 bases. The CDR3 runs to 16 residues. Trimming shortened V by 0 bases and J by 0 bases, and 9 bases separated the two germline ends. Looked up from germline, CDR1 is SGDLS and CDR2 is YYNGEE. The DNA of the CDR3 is TGTGCCAGCAGCGTAGGGATCGGGGCGAACACCGGGGAGCTGTTTTTT. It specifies CASSVGIGANTGELFF.

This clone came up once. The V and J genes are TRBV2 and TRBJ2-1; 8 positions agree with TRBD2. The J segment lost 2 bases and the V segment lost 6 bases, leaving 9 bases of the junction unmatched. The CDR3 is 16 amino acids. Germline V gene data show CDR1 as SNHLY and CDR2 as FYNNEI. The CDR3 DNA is TGTGCCAGCAGCGAGGGGCGGGGGGACCCCTACAATGAGCAGTTCTTC. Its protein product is CASSEGRGDPYNEQFF. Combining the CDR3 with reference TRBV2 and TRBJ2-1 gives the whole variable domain EPEVTQTPSHQVTQMGQEVILRCVPISNHLYFYWYRQILGQKVEFLVSFYNNEISEKSEIFDDQFSVERPDGSNFTLKIRSTKLEDSAMYFCASSEGRGDPYNEQFFGPGTRLTVL.

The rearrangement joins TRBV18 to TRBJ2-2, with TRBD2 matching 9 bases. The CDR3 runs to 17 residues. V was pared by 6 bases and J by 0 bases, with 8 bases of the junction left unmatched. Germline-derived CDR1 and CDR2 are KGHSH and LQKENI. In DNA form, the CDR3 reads TGTGCCAGCTCTCGGGTAGCGGGGGCCACGAACACCGGGGAGCTGTTTTTT. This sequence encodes CASSRVAGATNTGELFF.

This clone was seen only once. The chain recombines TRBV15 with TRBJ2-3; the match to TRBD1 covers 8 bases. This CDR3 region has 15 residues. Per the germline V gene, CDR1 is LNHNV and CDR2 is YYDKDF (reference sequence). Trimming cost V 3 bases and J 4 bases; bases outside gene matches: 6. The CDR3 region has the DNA TGTGCCACCAGCAGGACAGGGGATTATGCAGATACGCAGTATTTT. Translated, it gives CATSRTGDYADTQYF. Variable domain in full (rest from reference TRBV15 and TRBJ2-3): DAMVIQNPRYQVTQFGKPVTLSCSQTLNHNVMYWYQQKSSQAPKLLFHYYDKDFNNEADTPDNFQSRRPNTSFCFLDIRSPGLGDTAMYLCATSRTGDYADTQYFGPGTRLTVL.

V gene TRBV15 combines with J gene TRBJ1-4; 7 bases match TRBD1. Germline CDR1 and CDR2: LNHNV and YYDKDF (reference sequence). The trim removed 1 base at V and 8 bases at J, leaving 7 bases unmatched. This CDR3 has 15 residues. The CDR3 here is CATSRGRGGGEKLFF. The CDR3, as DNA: TGTGCCACCAGCAGAGGCCGAGGGGGCGGCGAAAAACTGTTTTTT.

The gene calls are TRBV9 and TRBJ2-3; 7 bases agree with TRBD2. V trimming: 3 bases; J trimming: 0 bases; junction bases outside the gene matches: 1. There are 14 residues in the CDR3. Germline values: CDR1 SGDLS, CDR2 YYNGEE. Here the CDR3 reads CASSERGSTDTQYF. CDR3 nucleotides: TGTGCCAGCAGCGAGCGGGGAAGCACAGATACGCAGTATTTT.

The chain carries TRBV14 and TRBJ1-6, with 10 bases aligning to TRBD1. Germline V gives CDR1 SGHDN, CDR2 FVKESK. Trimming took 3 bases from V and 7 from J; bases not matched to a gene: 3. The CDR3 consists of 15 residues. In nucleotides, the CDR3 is TGTGCCAGCAGCCAGATGGGACAGGGGAATTCACCCCTCCACTTT. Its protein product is CASSQMGQGNSPLHF.

The CDR3 reads CASSQEGTESYGYTF. The CDR3 coding sequence is TGCGCCAGCAGCCAAGAGGGGACAGAGAGCTATGGCTACACCTTC. This rearrangement joins TRBV4-1 to TRBJ1-2, with 7 nucleotides matching TRBD1. Germline CDR1 is MGHRA and CDR2 is YSYEKL. The junction had 5 bases not matched to a gene; V was cut back by 0 bases and J by 4 bases. The CDR3 spans 15 residues.

CDR3 protein: CASSLTGVTGEKLFF. Here the CDR3 DNA reads TGTGCCAGCAGCTTAACAGGGGTAACGGGGGAAAAACTGTTTTTT. The chain links TRBV13 to TRBJ1-4, with TRBD1 identical over 7 bases. Trimming at V came to 2 bases and at J to 8 bases, leaving 8 bases not matched to a gene. This CDR3 spans 15 amino acids. Germline V CDR1 and CDR2: PRHDT, FYEKMQ (reference sequence).

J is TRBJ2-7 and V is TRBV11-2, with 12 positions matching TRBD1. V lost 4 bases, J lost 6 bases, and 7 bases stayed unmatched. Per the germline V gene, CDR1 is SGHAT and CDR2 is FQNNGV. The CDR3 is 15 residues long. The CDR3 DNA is TGTGCCAGCAGCTCCCGGGACAGGGGGCGATCCGAGCAGTACTTC. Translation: CASSSRDRGRSEQYF.

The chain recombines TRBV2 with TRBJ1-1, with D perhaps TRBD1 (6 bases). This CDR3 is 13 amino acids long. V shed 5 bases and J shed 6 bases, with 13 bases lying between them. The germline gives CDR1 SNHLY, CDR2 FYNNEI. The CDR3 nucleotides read TGTGCCAGCAGTTTACAGGGCTGGGCTGAAGCTTTCTTT. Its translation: CASSLQGWAEAFF. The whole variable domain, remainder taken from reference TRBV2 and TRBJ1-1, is EPEVTQTPSHQVTQMGQEVILRCVPISNHLYFYWYRQILGQKVEFLVSFYNNEISEKSEIFDDQFSVERPDGSNFTLKIRSTKLEDSAMYFCASSLQGWAEAFFGQGTRLTVV.

The CDR3 DNA sequence: TGTGCCAGCAGCGGTGGGGGGGACGGGTCACCCCTCCACTTT. Translation gives CASSGGGDGSPLHF. V gene TRBV9 combines with J gene TRBJ1-6; D perhaps matches TRBD1 (5 bases). This CDR3 spans 14 amino acids. Germline V gene lookup returns CDR1 SGDLS and CDR2 YYNGEE. V gave up 3 bases and J gave up 10 bases, with 14 bases separating them.